This passage covers 28 T cell receptor beta chains from one sample sequenced in a study of OX40 agonist ivuxolimab in advanced cancers. The repertoire was sequenced with immunoSEQ multiplex PCR; TCRdb's copy has only in-frame clones and lacks some. The repertoire holds about 22,000 clones, with about four fifths as singletons. The sequences come from CD4+ or CD8+ T cells sorted from blood, collected in a trial of the OX40 agonist ivuxolimab. The receptor source for this set is an adult with an advanced solid tumor such as melanoma, head and neck, liver or kidney cancer.

The chain couples TRBV7-8 to TRBJ1-2; tentatively, D is TRBD1 (6 bases). This CDR3 region has 14 residues. Germline CDR1 is SGHVS and CDR2 is FQNEAQ. Trimming left V 7 bases short and J 4 bases short, with 16 bases between. The CDR3 here is CASTLGGAGYGYTF. The CDR3 nucleotides read TGTGCCAGCACCCTTGGGGGCGCAGGCTATGGCTACACCTTC.

The chain links TRBV27 to TRBJ2-5, with TRBD2 matching 8 bases. The CDR3 has 14 residues. Germline values: CDR1 MNHEY, CDR2 SMNVEV (reference sequence). Trimming at V came to 5 bases and at J to 2 bases, leaving 4 bases not matched to a gene. This chain's CDR3 is CASSRLASQETQYF. CDR3 DNA sequence: TGTGCCAGCAGTAGACTAGCGTCTCAAGAGACCCAGTACTTC.

The CDR3 reads CASRVAGPYNEQFF. The CDR3 nucleotides are TGTGCCAGTAGAGTAGCGGGTCCCTACAATGAGCAGTTCTTC. The rearrangement links TRBV2 to TRBJ2-1; 7 bases agree with TRBD2. With 9 bases clipped from V and 2 bases from J, the junction kept 7 bases outside the gene matches. The germline V gene encodes CDR1 SNHLY and CDR2 FYNNEI. The CDR3 loop spans 14 amino acids.

The chain joins TRBV4-3 to TRBJ2-2, with D possibly TRBD1 on 6 matching bases. V gave up 4 bases and J gave up 3 bases, with 15 bases separating them. This CDR3 comprises 16 residues. CDR1 and CDR2 (germline): LGHNA, YSLEER. CDR3 sequence: CASSLSPAGDTGELFF. The CDR3 region has the DNA TGCGCCAGCAGCCTTTCACCGGCAGGGGACACCGGGGAGCTGTTTTTT.

The genes are TRBV27 and TRBJ1-1; TRBD1 agrees at 8 bases. Germline CDR1 MNHEY, CDR2 SMNVEV (reference sequence). The CDR3 has 15 residues. V shed 5 bases and J 5 bases; nucleotides not matched to a gene: 10. The CDR3 region is CASSLTYRGWTEAFF. The CDR3 nucleotides read TGTGCCAGCAGTCTGACCTACAGGGGGTGGACTGAAGCTTTCTTT.

V and J are TRBV7-2 and TRBJ1-2; TRBD1 might be the D (6 bases). V was cut by 5 bases and J by 7 bases, with 17 bases left in between. This CDR3 is built from 14 residues. Germline V gene sequence: CDR1 SGHTA, CDR2 FQGNSA. The CDR3 loop is CASSVREGGPGYTF. CDR3 DNA sequence: TGTGCCAGCAGCGTTCGGGAAGGGGGGCCTGGCTACACCTTC.

V is TRBV30 and J is TRBJ2-7; D might be TRBD2 (5 bases). Germline CDR1 and CDR2: GTSNPN and SVGIG (reference sequence). The CDR3 loop spans 13 amino acids. Between the trimmed V and J ends, which lost 2 bases and 4 bases, there was a span of 12 bases. CDR3 amino acids: CAWSWGETYEQYF. Written as DNA, the CDR3 is TGTGCCTGGAGTTGGGGAGAGACTTACGAGCAGTACTTC.

The V call is TRBV11-3, the J call TRBJ2-7; a weak D match, TRBD1 (6 bases). This CDR3 region has 13 residues. Germline-derived CDR1 and CDR2 are SGHNT and YENEEA. V gave up 4 bases and J gave up 4 bases, with 11 bases separating them. DNA of the CDR3: TGTGCCAGCAGCTCCAACCAGGGGTACGAGCAGTACTTC. Its protein product is CASSSNQGYEQYF.

This clone was observed once. The gene calls are TRBV2 and TRBJ2-7; maybe TRBD2 (6 bases). Germline values: CDR1 SNHLY, CDR2 FYNNEI. The CDR3 is 15 amino acids. The V gene lost 4 bases and the J gene lost 4 bases, with 17 bases spanning the gap. In DNA, the CDR3 is TGTGCCAGCAGTGGTCTTCTGGGACTTGTGTACGAGCAGTACTTC. The encoded protein is CASSGLLGLVYEQYF.

The rearrangement uses TRBV7-9 and TRBJ2-5; D remains unclear. The germline V gene encodes CDR1 SEHNR and CDR2 FQNEAQ (reference sequence). CDR3 length equals 11 residues. V lost 4 bases to trimming and J lost 5 bases, with 5 bases between them. The DNA of the CDR3 is TGTGCCAGCAGCTCTAGGGAGACCCAGTACTTC. It specifies CASSSRETQYF.

The DNA of the CDR3 is TGTGCCAGCAGCTTTGGTCGGGCGGGAGGCTTAGATACGCAGTATTTT. It codes for CASSFGRAGGLDTQYF. This chain joins TRBV5-8 and TRBJ2-3; 8 bases fit TRBD2. The CDR3 extends over 16 amino acids. V dropped 2 bases and J dropped 5; count of bases not matched to a gene: 10. Germline loops: CDR1 SGHTS, CDR2 YDEGEE.

This clone showed up just once. Here the CDR3 DNA reads TGTGCCAGCAGTCTGGGGGCCGAGCAGTACTTC. The encoded protein is CASSLGAEQYF. This chain connects TRBV27 to TRBJ2-7, with a weak D call TRBD1 (6 bases). V gave up 5 bases and J gave up 6 bases, with 8 bases separating them. There are 11 residues in the CDR3. Germline CDR1 is MNHEY and CDR2 is SMNVEV (reference sequence).

The chain links TRBV7-8 to TRBJ2-2, with 12 bases fitting TRBD2. From germline, CDR1 is SGHVS and CDR2 FQNEAQ. V dropped 5 bases and J dropped 7; count of bases not matched to a gene: 17. The CDR3 consists of 19 residues. CDR3 residues: CASSPSASGRAGGGGELFF. The CDR3 bases are TGTGCCAGCAGCCCATCGGCTAGCGGGAGGGCCGGAGGCGGCGGGGAGCTGTTTTTT. Supplemented by reference TRBV7-8 and TRBJ2-2, the full variable domain reads GAGVSQSPRYKVAKRGQDVALRCDPISGHVSLFWYQQALGQGPEFLTYFQNEAQLDKSGLPSDRFFAERPEGSVSTLKIQRTQQEDSAVYLCASSPSASGRAGGGGELFFGEGSRLTVL.

The chain recombines TRBV5-5 with TRBJ1-5; TRBD1 aligns across 8 bases. The V and J ends lost 4 bases and 4 bases, in that order; junction bases with no gene match: 7. Germline values: CDR1 SGHKS, CDR2 YYEKEE (reference sequence). This CDR3 comprises 15 residues. The CDR3 loop is CASSAGQALNQPQHF. In DNA form, the CDR3 reads TGTGCCAGCAGCGCGGGACAGGCCCTGAATCAGCCCCAGCATTTT.

This sequence joins TRBV27 and TRBJ2-3; TRBD1 matches 7 bases. The CDR3 totals 14 residues. Germline trimming cut 3 bases from V and 3 bases from J; bases unmatched to any gene: 3. Germline V CDR1 and CDR2: MNHEY, SMNVEV (reference sequence). The CDR3 nucleotides are TGTGCCAGCAGTTTTGCCAGGGGGACAGATACGCAGTATTTT. Translated, it gives CASSFARGTDTQYF.

This clone is a singleton in its sample. V gene TRBV28 combines with J gene TRBJ2-1; D gene unclear. V lost 5 bases and J lost 5, with 7 bases in between. Germline V gene sequence: CDR1 MDHEN, CDR2 SYDVKM. The length of the CDR3 is 12 residues. The CDR3 here is CASSPKDNEQFF. The CDR3, as DNA: TGTGCCAGCAGTCCCAAGGACAATGAGCAGTTCTTC.

The chain combines TRBV6-1 with TRBJ1-1; D gene unclear. The ends were cut back, 8 bases at V and 0 bases at J, with 7 bases in the middle. The CDR3 contains 12 residues. Looked up from germline, CDR1 is MNHNS and CDR2 is SASEGT. CDR3 in amino acids: CASDPLNTEAFF. The CDR3 nucleotides read TGTGCCAGCGATCCGTTGAACACTGAAGCTTTCTTT.

The rearrangement links TRBV29-1 to TRBJ2-1, with 7 nucleotides matching TRBD2. Trimming took 1 base from V and 9 from J; bases not matched to a gene: 18. The CDR3 has 17 residues. The germline V gene encodes CDR1 SQVTM and CDR2 ANQGSEA. The CDR3 protein is CSVEAYLGRPPGTEQFF. The CDR3 DNA follows: TGCAGCGTTGAAGCTTACCTCGGGAGGCCCCCCGGGACTGAGCAGTTCTTC.

By frequency in the sample, this clone is medium-sized (0.01 to 0.1%). This rearrangement joins TRBV15 to TRBJ2-7, with a tentative D call TRBD2 (6 bases). The germline V gene encodes CDR1 LNHNV and CDR2 YYDKDF (reference sequence). The ends were cut back, 0 bases at V and 1 base at J, with 10 bases in the middle. This CDR3 has 15 residues. The CDR3 coding sequence is TGTGCCACCAGCAGAGATAATAGCGGATCCTACGAGCAGTACTTC. Translation: CATSRDNSGSYEQYF. Together with reference TRBV15 and TRBJ2-7, the CDR3 gives the full variable domain: DAMVIQNPRYQVTQFGKPVTLSCSQTLNHNVMYWYQQKSSQAPKLLFHYYDKDFNNEADTPDNFQSRRPNTSFCFLDIRSPGLGDTAMYLCATSRDNSGSYEQYFGPGTRLTVT.

J is TRBJ2-1 and V is TRBV19; no clear D. The CDR3 covers 15 residues. Per the germline V gene, CDR1 is LNHDA and CDR2 is SQIVND (reference sequence). V lost 4 bases, J lost 0 bases, and 10 bases lay in between. CDR3 sequence reads: CASSNFASSYNEQFF. The CDR3 region has the DNA TGTGCCAGTAGTAATTTCGCTAGCTCCTACAATGAGCAGTTCTTC. Using reference TRBV19 and TRBJ2-1 for the parts outside the CDR3, the full variable domain is DGGITQSPKYLFRKEGQNVTLSCEQNLNHDAMYWYRQDPGQGLRLIYYSQIVNDFQKGDIAEGYSVSREKKESFPLTVTSAQKNPTAFYLCASSNFASSYNEQFFGPGTRLTVL.

Comment on this clone: A junction end diverges from the germline sequence, so it may reflect a read error. The CDR3: CASSIQTKHF. The CDR3 DNA is TGTGCCAGCAGCATCCAGACAAAGCACTTC. The genes are TRBV7-9 and TRBJ2-7; D is unclear. The length of the CDR3 is 10 residues. Per the germline V gene, CDR1 is SEHNR and CDR2 is FQNEAQ (reference sequence).

The rearrangement links TRBV6-1 to TRBJ2-1, with TRBD2 matching over 11 bases. The CDR3 loop spans 15 amino acids. Germline CDR1 and CDR2: MNHNS and SASEGT. V was clipped by 4 bases and J by 4 bases; unmatched bases: 3. The CDR3 DNA reads as TGTGCCAGCAGTGCTCTAGCGGGGGGTTACAATGAGCAGTTCTTC. As protein: CASSALAGGYNEQFF.

Only one count was recorded for this clone. The gene calls are TRBV28 and TRBJ2-7; possibly TRBD1 or TRBD2 for D (6 bases each). Trimming shortened V by 10 bases and J by 6 bases, and 19 bases separated the two germline ends. Per the germline V gene, CDR1 is MDHEN and CDR2 is SYDVKM. This CDR3 is built from 13 residues. CDR3 region: CATHLGGSGEQYF. CDR3 in DNA: TGTGCCACCCATCTAGGGGGGTCCGGCGAGCAGTACTTC.

The genes are TRBV6-1 and TRBJ2-1; D is ambiguous. Germline V lookup: CDR1 MNHNS, CDR2 SASEGT. This CDR3 comprises 13 residues. The V end was cut by 10 bases, the J end by 3 bases, with 13 bases between. The DNA for the CDR3 is TGTGCCACAGATGGCAGGAACTACAATGAGCAGTTCTTC. Its protein product is CATDGRNYNEQFF.

The V and J genes are TRBV28 and TRBJ2-7; the match to TRBD1 covers 7 bases. The V gene end was trimmed by 5 bases and the J gene end by 5 bases; junction bases not matched to a gene: 6. The CDR3 totals 13 residues. Germline-derived CDR1 and CDR2 are MDHEN and SYDVKM. The CDR3, as DNA: TGTGCCAGCAGTACAGGGGCTGGGAACGAGCAGTACTTC. Its protein is CASSTGAGNEQYF. Full variable domain (rest looked up from reference TRBV28 and TRBJ2-7): DVKVTQSSRYLVKRTGEKVFLECVQDMDHENMFWYRQDPGLGLRLIYFSYDVKMKEKGDIPEGYSVSREKKERFSLILESASTNQTSMYLCASSTGAGNEQYFGPGTRLTVT.

This chain joins TRBV9 and TRBJ2-3, with 8 positions matching TRBD2. CDR1 and CDR2 from the germline V gene are SGDLS and YYNGEE. The CDR3 has 14 amino acids. V trimming: 4 bases; J trimming: 3 bases; junction bases outside the gene matches: 4. The DNA of the CDR3 is TGTGCCAGCAGCAGAGCGGGGGCGACAGATACGCAGTATTTT. Translating it yields CASSRAGATDTQYF.

V gene TRBV5-1 combines with J gene TRBJ2-7; possible D gene TRBD2, 5 bases. CDR1 is SGHRS and CDR2 is YFSETQ in the germline V gene. The V and J ends lost 7 bases and 4 bases respectively, with 12 bases between them. The CDR3 has 12 residues. DNA for the CDR3: TGCGCCAGCTCCCCGGGAAAATACGAGCAGTACTTC. Translated: CASSPGKYEQYF.

The J gene is TRBJ2-7, the V gene TRBV27, with 8 bases matching TRBD2. The CDR3 covers 14 residues. Trimming removed 5 bases from V and 2 bases from J; junction bases left unmatched: 5. CDR1 is MNHEY, CDR2 SMNVEV, per germline (reference sequence). The CDR3 spells CASSNSGAAYEQYF. In DNA, the CDR3 is TGTGCCAGCAGTAATAGCGGGGCGGCCTACGAGCAGTACTTC.